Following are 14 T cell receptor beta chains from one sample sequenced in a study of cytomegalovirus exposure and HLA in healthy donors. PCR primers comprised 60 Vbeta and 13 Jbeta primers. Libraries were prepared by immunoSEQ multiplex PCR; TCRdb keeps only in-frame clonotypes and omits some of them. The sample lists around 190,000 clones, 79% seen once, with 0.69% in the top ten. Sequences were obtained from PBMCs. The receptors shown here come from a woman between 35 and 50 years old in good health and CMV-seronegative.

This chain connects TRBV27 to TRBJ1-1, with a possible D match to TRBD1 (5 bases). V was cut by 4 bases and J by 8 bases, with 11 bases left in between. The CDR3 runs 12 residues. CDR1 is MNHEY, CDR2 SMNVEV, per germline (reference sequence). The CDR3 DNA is TGTGCCAGCAGTTCAAGGGGATTAGAAGCTTTCTTT. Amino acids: CASSSRGLEAFF.

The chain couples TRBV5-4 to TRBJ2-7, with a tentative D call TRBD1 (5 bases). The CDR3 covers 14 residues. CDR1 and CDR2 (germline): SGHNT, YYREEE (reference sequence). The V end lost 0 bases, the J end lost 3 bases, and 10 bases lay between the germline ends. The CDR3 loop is CASSLDPGNYEQYF. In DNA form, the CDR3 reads TGTGCCAGCAGCTTGGATCCAGGGAACTACGAGCAGTACTTC.

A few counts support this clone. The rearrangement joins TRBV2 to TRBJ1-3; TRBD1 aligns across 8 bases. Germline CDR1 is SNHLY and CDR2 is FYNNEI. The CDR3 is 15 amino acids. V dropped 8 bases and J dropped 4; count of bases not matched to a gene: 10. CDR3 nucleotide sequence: TGTGCCAGCTCCAATACGCAGGGGGCGGGAAACACCATATATTTT. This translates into CASSNTQGAGNTIYF.

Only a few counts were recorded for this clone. The DNA of the CDR3 is TGTGCCAGCAGGGACAGCTTCGGTGCAACTGAAGCTTTCTTT. Its protein product is CASRDSFGATEAFF. The chain is built from TRBV11-3 and TRBJ1-1, with a weak D call TRBD1 (6 bases). The V gene lost 6 bases and the J gene lost 5 bases, with 16 bases spanning the gap. The CDR3 runs to 14 residues. Germline assignment: CDR1 SGHNT and CDR2 YENEEA.

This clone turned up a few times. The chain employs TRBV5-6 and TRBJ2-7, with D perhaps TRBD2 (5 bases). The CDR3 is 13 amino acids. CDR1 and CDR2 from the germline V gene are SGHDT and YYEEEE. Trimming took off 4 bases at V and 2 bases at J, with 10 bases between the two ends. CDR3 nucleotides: TGTGCCAGCAGCATAACCGGGACCTACGAGCAGTACTTC. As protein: CASSITGTYEQYF.

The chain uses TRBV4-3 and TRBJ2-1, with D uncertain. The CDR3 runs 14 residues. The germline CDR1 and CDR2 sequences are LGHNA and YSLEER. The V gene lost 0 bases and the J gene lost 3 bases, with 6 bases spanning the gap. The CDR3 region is CASSQEVSYNEQFF. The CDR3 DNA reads TGCGCCAGCAGCCAAGAGGTCAGCTACAATGAGCAGTTCTTC.

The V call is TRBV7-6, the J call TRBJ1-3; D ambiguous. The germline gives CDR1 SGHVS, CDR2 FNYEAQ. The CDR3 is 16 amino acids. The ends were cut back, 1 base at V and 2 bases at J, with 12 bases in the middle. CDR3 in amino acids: CASSLGVASTGNTIYF. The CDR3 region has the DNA TGTGCCAGCAGCTTAGGTGTAGCGAGCACTGGAAACACCATATATTTT.

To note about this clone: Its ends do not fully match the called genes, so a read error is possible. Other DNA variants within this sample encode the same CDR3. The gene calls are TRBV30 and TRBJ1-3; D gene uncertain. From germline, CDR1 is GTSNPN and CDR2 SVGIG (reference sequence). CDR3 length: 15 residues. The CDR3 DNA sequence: TGTGCCTGGTCCACCCCGGGTTCGAGTGGAAACACCATATATTTC. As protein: CAWSTPGSSGNTIYF.

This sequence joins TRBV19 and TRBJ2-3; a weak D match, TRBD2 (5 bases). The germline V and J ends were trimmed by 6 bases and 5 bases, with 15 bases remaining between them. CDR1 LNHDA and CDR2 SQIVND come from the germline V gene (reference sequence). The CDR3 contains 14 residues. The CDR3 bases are TGTGCCAGTAGGGCCCGGTGGGCGGGAGATACGCAGTATTTT. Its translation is CASRARWAGDTQYF.

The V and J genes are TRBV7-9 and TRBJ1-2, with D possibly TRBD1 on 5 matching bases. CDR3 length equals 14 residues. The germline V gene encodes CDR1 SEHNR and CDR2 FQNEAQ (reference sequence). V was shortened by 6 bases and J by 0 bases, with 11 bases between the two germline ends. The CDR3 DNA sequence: TGTGCCAGCAGGTCGGGGGGGGCTAACTATGGCTACACCTTC. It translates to CASRSGGANYGYTF. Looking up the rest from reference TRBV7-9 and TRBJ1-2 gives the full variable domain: DTGVSQNPRHKITKRGQNVTFRCDPISEHNRLYWYRQTLGQGPEFLTYFQNEAQLEKSRLLSDRFSAERPKGSFSTLEIQRTEQGDSAMYLCASRSGGANYGYTFGSGTRLTVV.

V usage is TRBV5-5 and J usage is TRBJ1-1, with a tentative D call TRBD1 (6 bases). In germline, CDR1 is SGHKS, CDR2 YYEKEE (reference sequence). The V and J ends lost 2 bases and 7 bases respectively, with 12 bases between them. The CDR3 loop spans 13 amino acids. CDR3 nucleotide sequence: TGTGCCAGCAGCTTCCTCAGGGGCCATGAAGCTTTCTTT. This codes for CASSFLRGHEAFF. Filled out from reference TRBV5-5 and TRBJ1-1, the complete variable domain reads DAGVTQSPTHLIKTRGQQVTLRCSPISGHKSVSWYQQVLGQGPQFIFQYYEKEERGRGNFPDRFSARQFPNYSSELNVNALLLGDSALYLCASSFLRGHEAFFGQGTRLTVV.

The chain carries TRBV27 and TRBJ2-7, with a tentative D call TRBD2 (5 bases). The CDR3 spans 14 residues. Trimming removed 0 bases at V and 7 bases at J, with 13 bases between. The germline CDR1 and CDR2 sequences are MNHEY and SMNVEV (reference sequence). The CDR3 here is CASSLSPRAQEQYF. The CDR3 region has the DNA TGTGCCAGCAGTTTATCCCCGAGGGCCCAGGAGCAGTACTTC.

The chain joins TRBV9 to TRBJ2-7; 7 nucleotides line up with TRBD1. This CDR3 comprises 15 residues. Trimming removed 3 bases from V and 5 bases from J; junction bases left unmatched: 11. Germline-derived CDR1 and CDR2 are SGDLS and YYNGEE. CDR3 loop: CASSGQGSHTDEQYF. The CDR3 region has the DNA TGTGCCAGCAGCGGACAGGGATCACATACCGACGAGCAGTACTTC.

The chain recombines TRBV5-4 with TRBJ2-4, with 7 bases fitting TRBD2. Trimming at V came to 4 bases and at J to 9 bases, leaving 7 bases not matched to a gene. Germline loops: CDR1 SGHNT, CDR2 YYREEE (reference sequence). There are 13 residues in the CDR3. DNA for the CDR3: TGTGCCAGCAGCCCAAGCGGGGCGGGCATTCAGTACTTC. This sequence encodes CASSPSGAGIQYF.